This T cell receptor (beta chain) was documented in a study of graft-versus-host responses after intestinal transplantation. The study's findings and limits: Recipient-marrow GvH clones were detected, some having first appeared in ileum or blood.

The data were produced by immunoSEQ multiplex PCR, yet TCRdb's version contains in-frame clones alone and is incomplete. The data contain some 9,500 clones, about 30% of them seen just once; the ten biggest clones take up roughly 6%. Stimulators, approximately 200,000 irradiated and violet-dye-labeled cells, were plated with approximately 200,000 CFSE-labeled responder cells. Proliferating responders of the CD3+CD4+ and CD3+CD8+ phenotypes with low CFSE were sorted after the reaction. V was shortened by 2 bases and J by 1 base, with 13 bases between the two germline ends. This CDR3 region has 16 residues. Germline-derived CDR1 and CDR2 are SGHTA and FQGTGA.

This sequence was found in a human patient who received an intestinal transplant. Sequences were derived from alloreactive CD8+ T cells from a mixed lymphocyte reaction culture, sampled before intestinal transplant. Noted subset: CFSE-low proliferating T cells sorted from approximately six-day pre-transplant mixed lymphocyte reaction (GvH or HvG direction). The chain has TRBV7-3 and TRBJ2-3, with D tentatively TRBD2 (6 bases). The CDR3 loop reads CASSLVGGGGTDTQYF. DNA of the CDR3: TGTGCCAGCAGCTTAGTGGGGGGAGGAGGCACAGATACGCAGTATTTT.